This section outlines one TCR beta chain sequence together with its context. This sample was included in a study of blood T cell repertoires in COVID-19. The CDR3 runs 14 residues. Trimming removed 5 bases at V and 2 bases at J, with 11 bases between. From germline, CDR1 is SGHTA and CDR2 FQGNSA. Here immunoSEQ multiplex PCR was the method, and the copy in TCRdb shows in-frame clones only, minus some. Of more than 45,000 clones listed, just over 85% are singletons. The clonotype comes from a man between 70 and 80 years old with acute or convalescent COVID-19. The material sequenced was peripheral blood. The V gene is TRBV7-2, the J gene TRBJ2-3; D may be TRBD2 (6 bases). CDR3 amino acids: CASSRGFNTDTQYF. CDR3 DNA sequence: TGTGCCAGCAGCCGGGGGTTTAACACAGATACGCAGTATTTT. The whole variable domain, filled in from reference TRBV7-2 and TRBJ2-3, reads GAGVSQSPSNKVTEKGKDVELRCDPISGHTALYWYRQSLGQGLEFLIYFQGNSAPDKSGLPSDRFSAERTGGSVSTLTIQRTQQEDSAVYLCASSRGFNTDTQYFGPGTRLTVL.